Listed here are 4 T cell receptor beta chains from one sample, sequenced in a study of blood T cell repertoires in COVID-19 (TCRdb year 2020). The method behind the library was the immunoSEQ multiplex PCR assay. TCRdb limited this immuneACCESS table to in-frame rearrangements with V and J called. A share of clones is missing; checked studies link under half to unresolved V genes, and the rest is unexplained. The sample yields roughly 160,000 clones; roughly 84% were counted once. The ten biggest clones cover under 7.5% of the sample. Sequenced sample: peripheral blood. The source of these receptors is an older man with COVID-19, enrolled during active disease.

The CDR3 is CASSYYRGENEKLFF. DNA of the CDR3: TGTGCCAGCAGCTACTACAGGGGAGAGAATGAAAAACTGTTTTTT. This chain links TRBV5-4 with TRBJ1-4; 7 nucleotides agree with TRBD1. With 3 bases clipped from V and 5 bases from J, the junction kept 7 bases outside the gene matches. The V gene's germline CDR1 is SGHNT and CDR2 YYREEE (reference sequence). The CDR3 extends over 15 amino acids.

This clone was recorded only once. The chain links TRBV28 to TRBJ2-5; D is unclear. From germline, CDR1 is MDHEN and CDR2 SYDVKM. This CDR3 contains 14 residues. V was cut by 6 bases and J by 0 bases, with 11 bases left in between. The CDR3 DNA reads TGTGCCAGCAGCTCAGGAAAGTACCAAGAGACCCAGTACTTC. Protein sequence: CASSSGKYQETQYF.

The rearrangement links TRBV19 to TRBJ1-3, with no clear D. Trimming cost V 5 bases and J 2 bases, with 16 bases left between them. The CDR3 covers 16 residues. Germline loops: CDR1 LNHDA, CDR2 SQIVND (reference sequence). CDR3 in DNA: TGTGCCAGTAGTCAGCCACGGGTGATAACTGGAAACACCATATATTTT. Its protein product is CASSQPRVITGNTIYF.

The genes are TRBV10-3 and TRBJ2-5, with D possibly matching TRBD1 (5 bases). This CDR3 is 14 amino acids long. V lost 6 bases and J lost 1, with 12 bases in between. Germline V gives CDR1 ENHRY, CDR2 SYGVKD. The CDR3 coding sequence is TGTGCCATCAGCCCTGGGGCCGTCCAAGAGACCCAGTACTTC. It is translated as CAISPGAVQETQYF.